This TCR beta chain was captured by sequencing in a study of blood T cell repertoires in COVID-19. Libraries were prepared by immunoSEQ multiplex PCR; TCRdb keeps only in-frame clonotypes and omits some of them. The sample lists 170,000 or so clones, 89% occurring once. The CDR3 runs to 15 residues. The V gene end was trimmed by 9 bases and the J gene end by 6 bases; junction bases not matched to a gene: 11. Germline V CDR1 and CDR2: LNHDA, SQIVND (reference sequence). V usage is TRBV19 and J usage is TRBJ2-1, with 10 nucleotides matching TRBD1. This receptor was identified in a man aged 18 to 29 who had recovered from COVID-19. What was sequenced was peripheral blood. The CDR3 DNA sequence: TGTGCCAGCACCCAGACAGGGGGCGCGATCAATGAGCAGTTCTTC. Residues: CASTQTGGAINEQFF.